These 14 T cell receptor beta chains came from one sample sequenced in a study of control samples from healthy donors and cancer patients (dated by TCRdb to between 2020 and 2021). The protocol used for the library was the immunoSEQ multiplex PCR assay. TCRdb stores this immuneACCESS table with in-frame sequences only. Part of the clones is absent; in the studies checked, under half of the shortfall reflects unresolved V genes, and no reason is known for the rest. In all, the sample holds 100,000 to 150,000 clones, and more than 75% of those were seen once. The top ten clones comprise roughly 2% of the sample. Sequencing used blood. These receptors were obtained from a man aged 18 to 35 in good health.

The gene calls are TRBV4-1 and TRBJ2-1, with TRBD2 matching over 10 bases. V was pared by 5 bases and J by 2 bases, with 6 bases of the junction left unmatched. This CDR3 spans 16 amino acids. CDR1 is MGHRA and CDR2 is YSYEKL in the germline V gene. CDR3 nucleotide sequence: TGCGCCAGCAGCAGGAGAGCGGGAGGGACCTACAATGAGCAGTTCTTC. It codes for CASSRRAGGTYNEQFF.

The rearrangement links TRBV6-6 to TRBJ1-5, with 7 bases identical to TRBD1. This CDR3 region has 17 residues. V lost 5 bases and J lost 1; bases outside the gene matches: 11. The germline gives CDR1 MNHNY, CDR2 SVGAGI (reference sequence). The CDR3 DNA is TGTGCCAGCAGTCTCCGGGGGACAGTAGGGAGCAATCAGCCCCAGCATTTT. It codes for CASSLRGTVGSNQPQHF.

The chain has TRBV4-3 and TRBJ2-2; D perhaps matches TRBD1 (6 bases). Germline loops: CDR1 LGHNA, CDR2 YSLEER. The CDR3 spans 15 residues. Trimming shortened V by 0 bases and J by 7 bases, and 12 bases separated the two germline ends. Here the CDR3 DNA reads TGCGCCAGCAGCCAAGATAACAGGGCCAACGGGGAGCTGTTTTTT. Amino acids: CASSQDNRANGELFF.

The rearrangement links TRBV6-2 or TRBV6-3 to TRBJ1-5, with TRBD1 matching 7 bases. This CDR3 has 17 residues. Germline V CDR1 and CDR2: MNHEY, SVGEGT. After removal of 6 bases from V and 0 bases from J, the junction contained 11 bases not matched to a gene. The CDR3 nucleotides read TGTGCCAGCAGCCGACGGGACAGCAAAATTAGCAATCAGCCCCAGCATTTT. Protein sequence: CASSRRDSKISNQPQHF.

The J gene is TRBJ2-6, the V gene TRBV28, with a possible D match to TRBD1 (6 bases). This CDR3 is built from 15 residues. Trimming shortened V by 10 bases and J by 0 bases, and 13 bases separated the two germline ends. Germline V gene sequence: CDR1 MDHEN, CDR2 SYDVKM. CDR3 in amino acids: CAIRNRDSGANVLTF. CDR3 in DNA: TGTGCCATCCGTAACAGGGACTCTGGGGCCAACGTCCTGACTTTC.

This rearrangement joins TRBV5-1 to TRBJ1-5; D may be TRBD1 (5 bases). CDR1 is SGHRS and CDR2 is YFSETQ in the germline V gene. The CDR3 runs to 15 residues. V was cut by 0 bases and J by 3 bases, with 10 bases left in between. The CDR3 DNA reads as TGCGCCAGCAGCTTGGGTAGGGGAGACAATCAGCCCCAGCATTTT. It is translated as CASSLGRGDNQPQHF.

This rearrangement joins TRBV6-2 or TRBV6-3 to TRBJ1-5; 7 nucleotides align to TRBD1. CDR1 and CDR2 (germline): MNHEY, SVGEGT. The CDR3 runs to 15 residues. The junction had 7 bases not matched to a gene; V was cut back by 1 base and J by 7 bases. DNA for the CDR3: TGTGCCAGCAGTTACTTCGGCAGGGGGGAACAGCCCCAGCATTTT. This encodes CASSYFGRGEQPQHF.

The chain combines TRBV20-1 with TRBJ1-1, with TRBD1 as a possible D gene (5 bases). V was clipped by 5 bases and J by 9 bases, with 10 bases between them. The CDR3 runs to 10 residues. Germline values: CDR1 DFQATT, CDR2 SNEGSKA (reference sequence). Here the CDR3 reads CSALEGKAFF. In DNA, the CDR3 is TGCAGTGCTCTTGAGGGGAAAGCTTTCTTT.

The J gene is TRBJ2-7, the V gene TRBV3-1 (or the pseudogene TRBV3-2); 7 bases are shared with TRBD1. CDR3 size: 16 residues. Looked up from germline, CDR1 is LGHDT and CDR2 is YNNKEL (reference sequence). With 6 bases clipped from V and 4 bases from J, the junction kept 15 bases outside the gene matches. DNA of the CDR3: TGTGCCAGCAGACCCGCTAGGGACAGTGGACCGTACGAGCAGTACTTC. Protein: CASRPARDSGPYEQYF.

J is TRBJ2-7 and V is TRBV7-9, with D possibly TRBD2 on 5 matching bases. The CDR3 spans 17 residues. With 1 base removed from V and 6 bases from J, the gap between germline ends came to 22 bases. Germline loops: CDR1 SEHNR, CDR2 FQNEAQ (reference sequence). The CDR3 coding sequence is TGTGCCAGCAGCTTAGTATCAGGAGTGAGGGCTCGGCGCGAGCAGTACTTC. This translates into CASSLVSGVRARREQYF.

The CDR3 DNA sequence: TGTGCCAGCAGTCCCGAGAGGGTTTACACAGATACGCAGTATTTT. Its translation is CASSPERVYTDTQYF. The J gene is TRBJ2-3, the V gene TRBV28; D may be TRBD2 (5 bases). The ends were cut back, 5 bases at V and 2 bases at J, with 14 bases in the middle. Germline CDR1 and CDR2: MDHEN and SYDVKM. The CDR3 length is 15 residues. Complete variable domain (other parts from reference TRBV28 and TRBJ2-3): DVKVTQSSRYLVKRTGEKVFLECVQDMDHENMFWYRQDPGLGLRLIYFSYDVKMKEKGDIPEGYSVSREKKERFSLILESASTNQTSMYLCASSPERVYTDTQYFGPGTRLTVL.

The chain couples TRBV30 to TRBJ2-7; D not certain. Trimming took off 5 bases at V and 0 bases at J, with 8 bases between the two ends. The CDR3 covers 12 residues. CDR1 and CDR2 from the germline V gene are GTSNPN and SVGIG (reference sequence). The CDR3 loop reads CAWGRTSYEQYF. DNA for the CDR3: TGTGCCTGGGGACGGACCTCCTACGAGCAGTACTTC.

The rearrangement uses TRBV24-1 and TRBJ1-6, with D possibly matching TRBD1 (5 bases). The CDR3 extends over 18 amino acids. Germline V gene lookup returns CDR1 KGHDR and CDR2 SFDVKD. The V gene lost 4 bases and the J gene lost 10 bases, with 25 bases spanning the gap. The CDR3, as DNA: TGTGCCACCAGTGAATGTGGATGGGGGTGGAAGCTGGACTCACCCCTCCACTTT. It is translated as CATSECGWGWKLDSPLHF.

The chain employs TRBV6-1 and TRBJ2-3; 14 bases line up with TRBD2. From germline, CDR1 is MNHNS and CDR2 SASEGT. The CDR3 totals 19 residues. J gave up 6 bases and V 4 bases, and 15 bases lay outside the gene matches. CDR3 loop: CASSVRMSTSGGGFDTQYF. For the CDR3, the DNA is TGTGCCAGCAGTGTACGAATGTCGACTAGCGGGGGGGGTTTTGATACGCAGTATTTT.